This T cell receptor (beta chain) was documented in a study of blood T cells in healthy people across ages. Germline lookup yields CDR1 MDHEN and CDR2 SYDVKM. V was cut by 2 bases and J by 4 bases, with 8 bases left in between. CDR3 size: 14 residues. Then a second PCR, running roughly 7 to 11 cycles, was carried out with a sample-barcoded 5' primer and a J-beta primer mix. A template-switch adaptor with 12 random nucleotides tagged each cDNA molecule. A single record per CDR3 protein comes from TCRdb applying MiXCR to the 5' RACE reads. The repertoire holds about 680,000 distinct CDR3 sequences, with roughly 49% as singletons.

This receptor was identified in a woman aged 55-69 years in good health. The sample comprised blood. The chain is built from TRBV28 and TRBJ1-4; tentatively, D is TRBD1 (6 bases). CDR3 sequence (DNA): TGTGCCAGCAGTTTACAGGGGCATAATGAAAAACTGTTTTTT. Residues: CASSLQGHNEKLFF.